Listed below are T cell receptor beta chains from one sample, sequenced in a study of blood T cell repertoires in COVID-19. Measured with immunoSEQ multiplex PCR; TCRdb has only the in-frame clones, and not every one. This repertoire shows about 200,000 clones, roughly 86% found once; its top ten account for around 12%. The sequenced material came from peripheral blood. The receptor source for this set is a woman aged 40 to 50 with acute or convalescent COVID-19. Each CDR3 is given with its conserved first and last residue. D genes are given only for firm matches. The size of a clone is reported for some rows only, either as once, few or many, or as a class for expanded clones.

>.|TRBJ2-7|TRBD2|TRBV20-1
CSASPSGRGEQYF
TGCAGTGCTAGTCCTAGCGGGAGAGGCGAGCAGTACTTC
>.|TRBJ2-3|.|TRBV24-1
CATSDPSSVHTDTQYF
TGTGCCACCAGTGATCCGTCTAGCGTACACACAGATACGCAGTATTTT
>.|TRBJ2-3|TRBD2|TRBV30
CAWARGGRPDTQYF
TGTGCCTGGGCGCGGGGCGGGAGGCCAGATACGCAGTATTTT
>.|TRBJ2-5|.|TRBV6-6
CASRLGGGQETQYF
TGTGCCAGCAGGTTGGGGGGAGGCCAAGAGACCCAGTACTTC
>.|TRBJ2-7|TRBD1|TRBV5-1
CASSRAGTGGSSYEQYF
TGCGCCAGCAGCAGGGCCGGGACAGGGGGCTCATCCTACGAGCAGTACTTC
>.|TRBJ2-2|.|TRBV29-1
CSVLTWSGELFF
TGCAGCGTTCTAACGTGGTCCGGGGAGCTGTTTTTT
>.|TRBJ1-1|.|TRBV5-5
CASSQGPNTEAFF
TGTGCCAGCAGCCAGGGCCCGAACACTGAAGCTTTCTTT
>.|TRBJ2-1|.|TRBV5-1
CASRSALSSVDEQFF
TGCGCCAGCAGGTCCGCCCTATCTAGCGTTGATGAGCAGTTCTTC
>few|TRBJ2-2|.|TRBV27
CASSQGGSMVSGELFF
TGTGCCAGCAGCCAAGGAGGCAGTATGGTATCCGGGGAGCTGTTTTTT
>.|TRBJ2-7|.|TRBV19
CASSIGAGYSLPYEQYF
TGTGCCAGTAGTATAGGCGCCGGGTATTCTCTTCCCTACGAGCAGTACTTC
>few|TRBJ1-4|TRBD1|TRBV5-8
CASTSRTGKAKLFF
TGTGCCAGCACTTCAAGGACAGGGAAGGCAAAACTGTTTTTT
>.|TRBJ1-1|.|TRBV13
CASSSTGINTMNTEAFF
TGTGCCAGCAGCTCCACAGGGATTAATACGATGAACACTGAAGCTTTCTTT
>.|TRBJ1-6|.|TRBV9
CASSVGGGRSYNSPLHF
TGTGCCAGCAGCGTAGGTGGGGGCAGGTCCTATAATTCACCCCTCCACTTT
>few|TRBJ2-2|.|TRBV10-2
CASTGTGELFF
TGCGCCAGTACAGGGACCGGGGAGCTGTTTTTT
>.|TRBJ2-7|.|TRBV5-8
CASSLVWAGDYEQYF
TGTGCCAGCAGCCTTGTATGGGCGGGCGACTACGAGCAGTACTTC
>.|TRBJ1-1|.|TRBV7-9
CASSLVGGANTEAFF
TGTGCCAGCAGCTTAGTTGGGGGCGCTAACACTGAAGCTTTCTTT
>.|TRBJ2-1|.|TRBV24-1
CATSDFGGGPDLFF
TGTGCCACCAGTGATTTCGGGGGAGGCCCAGATCTGTTCTTC
>.|TRBJ2-7|.|TRBV7-2
CASTPGGSYEQYF
TGTGCCAGCACCCCAGGAGGGTCCTACGAGCAGTACTTC
>.|TRBJ1-1|.|TRBV28
CASSHYTEAFF
TGTGCCAGCTCTCACTACACTGAAGCTTTCTTT
>.|TRBJ2-7|.|TRBV10-3
CAISGEGQLSYEQYF
TGTGCCATCAGTGGAGAAGGACAGCTTTCCTACGAGCAGTACTTC
>.|TRBJ1-3|.|TRBV18
CASSLESSGNTIYF
TGTGCCAGCTCGTTAGAGAGCTCTGGAAACACCATATATTTT
>once|TRBJ1-1|.|TRBV9
CASSVGGGIRTEAFF
TGTGCCAGCAGCGTAGGTGGAGGAATAAGGACTGAAGCTTTCTTT
>.|TRBJ2-7|.|TRBV10-3
CAISEGHYEQYF
TGTGCCATCAGTGAGGGCCACTACGAGCAGTACTTC
>.|TRBJ2-3|TRBD2|TRBV6-1
CASSEAGTSGGSRYF
TGTGCCAGCAGTGAAGCGGGGACTAGCGGGGGGTCTAGGTATTTT
>few|TRBJ1-1|TRBD1|TRBV27
CASSFSPTGSTEAFF
TGTGCCAGCAGTTTCAGCCCGACAGGGAGCACTGAAGCTTTCTTT
>.|TRBJ2-1|TRBD2|TRBV24-1
CATSHRRGRANYNEQFF
TGTGCCACCAGCCATCGCCGCGGGAGGGCCAACTACAATGAGCAGTTCTTC
>.|TRBJ2-7|TRBD2|TRBV6-5
CASSADREAYEQYF
TGTGCCAGCAGCGCCGATCGGGAGGCCTACGAGCAGTACTTC
>.|TRBJ2-6|TRBD2|TRBV7-6
CASSLVGTSGGANVLTF
TGTGCCAGCAGCTTAGTCGGTACTAGCGGGGGGGCCAACGTCCTGACTTTC
>.|TRBJ2-1|TRBD2|TRBV30
CAWTPRGGRAKGEQFF
TGTGCCTGGACCCCGAGGGGCGGGAGGGCCAAAGGTGAGCAGTTCTTC
>.|TRBJ2-1|TRBD2|TRBV7-6
CASSLGRGGLVNEQFF
TGTGCCAGCAGCTTAGGTCGGGGGGGGCTTGTCAATGAGCAGTTCTTC
>.|TRBJ2-7|.|TRBV6-2/TRBV6-3
CASSYSGDTYEQYF
TGTGCCAGCAGTTACTCCGGGGATACCTACGAGCAGTACTTC
>.|TRBJ1-1|.|TRBV30
CAWAGRWTEAFF
TGTGCCTGGGCGGGACGGTGGACTGAAGCTTTCTTT
>.|TRBJ2-1|.|TRBV6-5
CASSYEAYNEQFF
TGTGCCAGCAGTTACGAGGCTTACAATGAGCAGTTCTTC
>.|TRBJ2-3|TRBD2|TRBV19
CASSTGLAGGPTDTQYF
TGTGCCAGTAGTACGGGACTAGCGGGGGGGCCGACAGATACGCAGTATTTT
>.|TRBJ1-2|.|TRBV23-1
CASSQAPGCADYGYTF
TGCGCCAGCAGTCAGGCGCCAGGTTGCGCTGACTATGGCTACACCTTC
>few|TRBJ2-7|TRBD2|TRBV19
CASSIGVREGLEEQYF
TGTGCCAGTAGTATAGGGGTTCGGGAGGGCCTAGAAGAGCAGTACTTC
>.|TRBJ2-7|.|TRBV7-9
CASSLRLLPHEQYF
TGTGCCAGCAGCTTGAGGTTGTTGCCCCACGAGCAGTACTTC
>.|TRBJ1-5|.|TRBV29-1
CSVGLPGGNQHF
TGCAGCGTTGGGTTGCCAGGTGGAAACCAGCATTTT
>few|TRBJ2-7|TRBD2|TRBV27
CASRAGTSGSYEQYF
TGTGCCAGCAGGGCCGGGACTAGCGGATCCTACGAGCAGTACTTC
>.|TRBJ1-5|.|TRBV10-3
CAISDTGRGSNQPQHF
TGTGCCATCAGTGATACAGGGAGAGGCAGCAATCAGCCCCAGCATTTT
>.|TRBJ2-7|.|TRBV7-9
CASTPVWAACEQYF
TGTGCCAGCACCCCAGTTTGGGCTGCCTGCGAGCAGTACTTC
>.|TRBJ1-1|TRBD1|TRBV3-1/TRBV3-2
CASSPEDRANTEAFF
TGTGCCAGCAGCCCCGAAGACAGGGCAAACACTGAAGCTTTCTTT
>once|TRBJ1-4|.|TRBV15
CATSRDGIPEDEKLFF
TGTGCCACCAGCAGAGATGGCATCCCAGAGGATGAAAAACTGTTTTTT
>.|TRBJ2-3|TRBD2|TRBV27
CASSRLAGRSRTDTQYF
TGTGCCAGCAGTCGACTAGCGGGACGATCTCGCACAGATACGCAGTATTTT
>.|TRBJ2-7|.|TRBV2
CASSVFRGPSYEQYF
TGTGCCAGCAGTGTTTTCAGGGGTCCATCCTACGAGCAGTACTTC
>.|TRBJ2-2|TRBD2|TRBV5-1
CASSTNSGRTTGELFF
TGCGCCAGCAGCACTAATAGCGGGAGAACCACCGGGGAGCTGTTTTTT
>.|TRBJ2-2|TRBD2|TRBV27
CASSFVAGANTGELFF
TGTGCCAGCAGTTTCGTAGCGGGAGCGAACACCGGGGAGCTGTTTTTT
>once|TRBJ2-3|.|TRBV7-2
CASSSGQITDTQYF
TGTGCCAGCTCGAGCGGGCAAATTACAGATACGCAGTATTTT
>.|TRBJ2-3|TRBD1|TRBV14
CASSQGTGGGRDTQYF
TGTGCCAGCAGCCAAGGGACAGGGGGCGGAAGAGATACGCAGTATTTT
>.|TRBJ1-2|.|TRBV24-1
CATSDPITYGYTF
TGTGCCACCAGTGATCCAATAACCTACGGCTACACCTTC
>.|TRBJ1-1|.|TRBV6-4
CASSRGGKVEDTEAFF
TGTGCCAGCAGCCGCGGGGGGAAAGTAGAGGACACTGAAGCTTTCTTT
>.|TRBJ1-2|TRBD1|TRBV28
CASSPPGQGLGGYTF
TGTGCCAGCAGCCCACCGGGACAGGGGTTAGGAGGCTACACCTTC
>.|TRBJ2-1|.|TRBV11-2
CASSNPGYNEQFF
TGTGCCAGCAGCAACCCGGGGTACAATGAGCAGTTCTTC
>.|TRBJ2-7|.|TRBV5-1
CASSWGDSYEQYF
TGCGCCAGCAGCTGGGGGGACAGCTACGAGCAGTACTTC
>.|TRBJ2-3|TRBD2|TRBV5-5
CASSLVPAGADTQYF
TGTGCCAGCAGCTTGGTCCCAGCGGGAGCAGATACGCAGTATTTT